This T cell receptor beta chain originates from a study of shared clonotypes between healthy human individuals (dated by TCRdb to the early 2020s). Context from the whole study: Three men and a couple of women, aged 18 to 49 years, made up the cohort. Per donor, three plates each were used for CD4 naive and CD4 memory, two for CD8 naive, and one for CD8 memory. To estimate repertoire size and how much clonotype sharing occurs between individuals, the study deeply sequenced the blood TCR repertoires of five healthy adults. To increase sequencing depth and limit assay-specific biases, TCR repertoire library preparation and sequencing were carried out by different laboratories using diverse techniques. Between about 0.8 and 9 billion PBMCs per donor were obtained by leukapheresis. Overall study results and their limits: Across four donors, approximately 4.6% of naive CD4, around 3.5% of naive CD8, around 2.5% of memory CD4, and around 0.4% of memory CD8 clonotypes were shared. Naive subsets generally had larger estimated clonotype richness than memory subsets did. Because the study included a small number of donors, the genetic and exposure-history diversity represented was limited. Based on pairwise subsampling, the degree of clonotype sharing among donors was expected to be affected by sequencing depth. Rarefaction of sorted-subset datasets indicated incomplete sequencing despite the large sequencing depth. Higher generation probabilities were observed for clonotypes shared by all four sorted-subset donors than for non-shared clonotypes. Sampling was restricted to blood, and TCR repertoires in tissue are likely to differ from TCR repertoires in blood.

The CDR3 starts with the cysteine, ends with the phenylalanine, and has 13 residues. Only CDR3 DNA remains: 39 bases, in frame from the first base. Trimming removed 1 base from V and 8 bases from J, leaving 11 bases between the germline ends. Taken from the germline V gene, the CDR1 and CDR2 loops are SGHTA and FQGNSA. Using the deep immunoSEQ assay, multiplex PCR amplified TCR CDR3 regions from genomic DNA. Extracted genomic DNA from each cell subset was spread evenly across all wells of several immunoSEQ 96-well plates, with each plate serving as a replicate. For sorted subsets, each replicate PCR was loaded with approximately 200 ng genomic DNA, equivalent to 32,000 or so T cell genomes. The purified libraries were quantified using a Qubit 3.0 fluorometer, sized with a Bioanalyzer 2100, and then quantified again using the KAPA Library Quantification kit. Every immunoSEQ 96-well plate was sequenced on a dedicated single-read 150-cycle Illumina NextSeq 550 flow cell. The source study handled its data this way. Because the immunoSEQ output held only junctional sequences and lacked quality scores, the filtering could not match the filtering applied to full-length reads. To assign V/J genes and CDR3, sequences were annotated against IMGT germline references using PyIR, a Python wrapper for IgBLAST v1.9. Any read was removed if the V/J assignment was weak (E-value above 1e-6), the CDR3 was missing, or the read contained stop codons, out-of-frame junctions, or ambiguous translated residues. V3J clonotypes were defined as sequences sharing an identical inferred V gene, J gene, and CDR3 amino acid sequence. Percentage overlap between repertoires was calculated by dividing the number of shared unique clonotypes by the size of the smaller repertoire. Three approaches were used to assess repertoire richness: RTK rarefaction, the Chao1 estimator, and Recon v2.1 estimates of unobserved clonotypes. For all TCRbeta clonotypes obtained by the gDNA method from a few donors, generation probabilities were computed with OLGA. TCRdb mirrors the immuneACCESS table, restricted to in-frame sequences. Some clones are absent from its copies; in checked studies, under half trace to an unresolved V gene, and the reason for the others is unknown. V and J calls plus clone size are reproduced from that table; the DNA served to infer D and trimming. This sample lists approximately 940,000 clones; approximately 76% were detected once. The ten biggest clones cover roughly 1.5% of the sample.

Regarding this clone: What this receptor recognizes is not known. Base quality data are lacking; no much larger clone is found one base away.

Donors were healthy HIV-negative adults with no recently reported acute infections or vaccinations. Every donor was a Caucasian adult residing in Nashville, Tennessee, USA. CD4+ T cells were enriched by magnetic negative selection; naive cells were then positively selected on CD45RA, and the negative fraction formed the memory subset. Blood was collected by leukapheresis, and PBMCs were isolated by Ficoll-Histopaque density gradient centrifugation and then cryopreserved in liquid nitrogen vapor phase. Analytical flow cytometry was used to check the purity and quantity of every magnetically sorted T cell population. Each sorted fraction had its genomic DNA isolated and then quantified by UV absorbance on a Nanodrop 2000c.

The V gene is TRBV7-2 and the J gene is TRBJ1-2; no D gene call is confident. This receptor was identified in a man younger than 35 in good health. The specimen was memory CD4+ T cells sorted from blood. The sample's cell subset or site label, in plain terms: CD45RA-negative fraction. The CDR3 region has the sequence CASSLVRESGYTF. The sequenced DNA is TGTGCCAGCAGCTTAGTTAGGGAGTCAGGCTACACCTTC.